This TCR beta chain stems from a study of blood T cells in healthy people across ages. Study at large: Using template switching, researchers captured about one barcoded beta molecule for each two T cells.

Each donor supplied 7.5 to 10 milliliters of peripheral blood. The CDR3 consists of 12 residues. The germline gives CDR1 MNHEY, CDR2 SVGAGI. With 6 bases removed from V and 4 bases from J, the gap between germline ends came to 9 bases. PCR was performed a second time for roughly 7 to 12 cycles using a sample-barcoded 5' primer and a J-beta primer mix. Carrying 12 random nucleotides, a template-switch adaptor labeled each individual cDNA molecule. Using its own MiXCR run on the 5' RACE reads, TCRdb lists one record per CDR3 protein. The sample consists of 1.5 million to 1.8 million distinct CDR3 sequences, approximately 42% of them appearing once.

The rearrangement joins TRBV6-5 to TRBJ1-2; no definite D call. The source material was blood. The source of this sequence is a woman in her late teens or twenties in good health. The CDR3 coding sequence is TGTGCCAGCAGGCCTGATTCCTATGGCTACACCTTC. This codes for CASRPDSYGYTF.